This TCR beta chain comes out of a study of T cell responses to AZD1222 COVID-19 vaccine (dated by TCRdb to about 2021). For context, the study as a whole: AZD1222 recipients whose second dose came at about 4 weeks and those whose second dose came at about 12 weeks were combined into one group, since spike-specific TCR depth and breadth did not differ between the two schedules. TCR sequencing was performed for roughly 250 trial participants, of whom about 200 were given two doses of AZD1222 and about 25 were given two doses of MenACWY control vaccine. Enrollment into the trials was organized by age into subgroups of 18-55, 56-69 and 70-plus years, and those subgroups contained roughly 140, 27 and 60 TCR-sequenced participants, respectively. Broader findings and caveats from the paper: Participants were mostly white British, with more females than males. The authors suggested clonal diversity may have been underestimated. Reportedly, close to half of the unique spike-specific TCRs recognized epitopes lying outside the regions that are mutated in the B.1.351 and B.1.1.7 variants. The vaccine-associated CD4 TCRs covered the entire spike protein, and the dominant responses fell in regions 160-218 and 743-854. Because no samples from the day 14 peak response were available, repertoires could be characterized only after the peak T cell response. After two AZD1222 doses, spike-specific TCR breadth and depth were significantly higher than at day 0 and than in MenACWY recipients. The 56-69-year group was small, and its depth increase did not reach significance, likely because of low power. Conclusions about previously exposed vaccinees were limited because only six AZD1222 recipients were SARS-CoV-2 seropositive at baseline.

Based on the germline V gene, the CDR1 and CDR2 sequences are MNHEY and SVGAGI. The CDR3 numbers 13 residues from cysteine through phenylalanine. Only the CDR3 part of the read is kept: 39 bases, read in frame from the first base. Explained via the paper, the time point label denotes: baseline before first vaccination. Vaccinee samples were obtained from the UK trials COV001 and COV002, which included a single-blind randomized controlled phase 2/3 trial of AZD1222 (ChAdOx1 nCoV-19) in healthy adults. Trial participant PBMC samples were collected at day 0 and day 28 after the second dose for TCRbeta chain sequencing. The CDR3 regions of human TCRbeta chains were analyzed by immunosequencing. The study's own analysis went as follows. Repertoire TCRs were matched against a reference library of SARS-CoV-2-specific TCRs generated with the MIRA antigen-specificity platform. Breadth meant the fraction of unique TCRs that were SARS-CoV-2-associated, whereas depth meant the fraction of total T cells that were SARS-CoV-2-associated. Using the MIRA data, each spike-specific TCR was assigned both to the spike region to which the TCR was reactive and to a CD4 or CD8 class. Log10-transformed breadth and depth values were compared by one-way ANOVA with Sidak's multiple comparisons tests. TCRdb obtained this table from immuneACCESS and retained in-frame rearrangements with V and J assigned. These tables miss some clones; where compared with another copy, unresolved V genes account for less than half of the shortfall, and the remainder is unexplained. The DNA was the basis for D and trimming; V, J and clone size are from that table. For this sample the table gives approximately 200,000 clones, of which 85% to 90% were detected only once. Approximately 7.7% of the sample lies in the top ten.

Of note for this clone: No cognate antigen has been identified for it. The junction differs from germline at one of its ends, possibly a read error.

This TCR was recovered from an adult in good health. The material sequenced was peripheral blood, taken on day 0 of AZD1222 vaccination. In this chain, TRBV6-5 is recombined with TRBJ2-7; 7 of the junction bases match TRBD2. The sequenced DNA is TGTGCCGGCAGCGGGACCCCGGCCTACGAGCAGTACTTC. The resulting protein is CAGSGTPAYEQYF.